A single sample gave rise to the 18 T cell receptor beta chains below, sequenced in a study of blood T cells in healthy people across ages. The second PCR ran about 6 to 11 cycles with a sample-barcoded 5' primer and J-beta primers. TCRdb used MiXCR to reprocess the 5' RACE reads, holding one entry per CDR3 protein. The data show 450,000 to 700,000 distinct CDR3 sequences, with approximately 27% seen just once and about 18% held by the top ten. Sequenced material: blood. Every receptor here comes from a woman aged 65 to 85 in good health.

The chain uses TRBV7-8 and TRBJ1-3, with a tentative D call TRBD1 (5 bases). The CDR3 spans 18 residues. Germline V lookup: CDR1 SGHVS, CDR2 FQNEAQ. Trimming shortened V by 1 base and J by 0 bases, and 16 bases separated the two germline ends. CDR3 protein: CASSLEGPRGNSGNTIYF. The CDR3 DNA sequence: TGTGCCAGCAGCTTAGAAGGGCCGAGGGGTAACTCTGGAAACACCATATATTTT.

This clonotype was detected only a few times. The chain has TRBV5-5 and TRBJ1-3, with D unresolved. The CDR3 is 15 amino acids. Trimming cost V 3 bases and J 0 bases, with 10 bases left between them. Looked up from germline, CDR1 is SGHKS and CDR2 is YYEKEE (reference sequence). CDR3 sequence (DNA): TGTGCCAGCAGCTGGCGGGTAGACTCTGGAAACACCATATATTTT. Translation: CASSWRVDSGNTIYF.

This clonotype was found a few times. The rearrangement uses TRBV29-1 and TRBJ2-5; D remains ambiguous. The tail of the sequence fits TRBJ2-1 better, so the J call may be wrong. This CDR3 spans 12 amino acids. CDR1 and CDR2 from the germline V gene are SQVTM and ANQGSEA. The CDR3 sequence: CSVYPGYNEQFF. The CDR3 bases are TGCAGCGTATACCCTGGCTATAATGAGCAGTTCTTC.

This sequence joins TRBV7-9 and TRBJ1-3; 8 nucleotides align to TRBD1. There are 15 residues in the CDR3. Looked up from germline, CDR1 is SEHNR and CDR2 is FQNEAQ (reference sequence). The junction had 7 bases not matched to a gene; V was cut back by 5 bases and J by 4 bases. The CDR3 coding sequence is TGTGCCAGCAGCGCATCCGGGACAGGCGGAAACACCATATATTTT. It codes for CASSASGTGGNTIYF.

The rearrangement uses TRBV7-2 and TRBJ2-5, with 9 bases matching TRBD2. The CDR3 contains 17 residues. The trim removed 1 base at V and 4 bases at J, leaving 10 bases unmatched. CDR1 is SGHTA and CDR2 is FQGNSA in the germline V gene. This chain's CDR3 is CASSLGVAGVSGETQYF. In DNA form, the CDR3 reads TGTGCCAGCAGCTTAGGGGTAGCGGGGGTTTCAGGAGAGACCCAGTACTTC. Complete variable domain (other parts from reference TRBV7-2 and TRBJ2-5): GAGVSQSPSNKVTEKGKDVELRCDPISGHTALYWYRQSLGQGLEFLIYFQGNSAPDKSGLPSDRFSAERTGGSVSTLTIQRTQQEDSAVYLCASSLGVAGVSGETQYFGPGTRLLVL.

In its sample, this clonotype was seen a few times. The J gene is TRBJ2-1, the V gene TRBV7-2; no firm D call. V shed 5 bases and J shed 8 bases, with 13 bases lying between them. The CDR3 spans 13 residues. Germline V gene data show CDR1 as SGHTA and CDR2 as FQGNSA. The CDR3 DNA reads as TGTGCCAGCAGCCTCGGAAACCTTGATGAGCAGTTCTTC. Protein: CASSLGNLDEQFF.

Notes on this clonotype: An end of the junction does not agree with germline; a read error may underlie this. This sequence joins TRBV2 and TRBJ2-5, with D tentatively TRBD2 (5 bases). Per the germline V gene, CDR1 is SNHLY and CDR2 is FYNNEI. The CDR3 totals 12 residues. The CDR3 DNA reads as TGTGCCAGCAGAGGTTACGGGGTAATTAAGTTCTTC. Residues: CASRGYGVIKFF.

This clonotype was seen repeatedly, ten times or more. This chain links TRBV20-1 with TRBJ2-4; 9 bases line up with TRBD2. The V segment lost 4 bases and the J segment 1 base; nucleotides outside the gene matches: 11. Germline V gene lookup returns CDR1 DFQATT and CDR2 SNEGSKA (reference sequence). This CDR3 region has 17 residues. DNA of the CDR3: TGCAGTGCTACTAGCGGGGCGATGAATTCGGCCAAAAACATTCAGTACTTC. Protein: CSATSGAMNSAKNIQYF.

This clonotype was seen a handful of times. This chain connects TRBV3-1 to TRBJ2-5; 9 bases are a match to TRBD2. V lost 5 bases, J lost 3 bases, and 7 bases stayed unmatched. Germline lookup yields CDR1 LGHDT and CDR2 YNNKEL (reference sequence). The CDR3 length is 15 residues. This CDR3 is CASSDRGGAEETQYF. The CDR3 coding sequence is TGTGCCAGCAGCGATCGCGGGGGGGCAGAAGAGACCCAGTACTTC.

CDR3 residues: CATSGGQGRRDEQFF. DNA for the CDR3: TGTGCCACCAGTGGGGGACAGGGTAGGAGGGATGAGCAGTTCTTC. J is TRBJ2-1 and V is TRBV24-1, with 9 bases identical to TRBD1. The CDR3 sequence is 15 residues long. Germline V gene sequence: CDR1 KGHDR, CDR2 SFDVKD. J lost 8 bases, V lost 5 bases, and 9 bases had no gene match.

This clonotype was detected ten times or more. This chain uses TRBV3-1 with TRBJ2-5; no definite D call. The V gene's germline CDR1 is LGHDT and CDR2 YNNKEL (reference sequence). The V gene lost 1 base and the J gene lost 5 bases, with 8 bases spanning the gap. This CDR3 spans 13 amino acids. The CDR3, as DNA: TGTGCCAGCAGCCAAGGTGAGGCGGAGACCCAGTACTTC. Its translation: CASSQGEAETQYF.

This clonotype was seen a few times. The rearrangement uses TRBV4-3 and TRBJ1-2; 9 bases line up with TRBD1. The germline V gene encodes CDR1 LGHNA and CDR2 YSLEER. The CDR3 is 15 residues long. With V trimmed by 3 bases and J by 8 bases, 10 bases remained unmatched. In nucleotides, the CDR3 is TGCGCCAGCAGCCACCCATGGGGGGACAGGGAAGGCTACACCTTC. It yields the protein CASSHPWGDREGYTF.

This clonotype was observed at least ten times. The rearrangement links TRBV29-1 to TRBJ2-1; 9 bases align to TRBD1. This CDR3 is 16 amino acids long. Per germline, CDR1 SQVTM and CDR2 ANQGSEA. V lost 0 bases, J lost 3 bases, and 6 bases stayed unmatched. For the CDR3, the DNA is TGCAGCGTTGAAGAGCCGGGACAGGGTAACTACAATGAGCAGTTCTTC. It specifies CSVEEPGQGNYNEQFF.

In this sample, this clonotype turned up a few times. This rearrangement joins TRBV10-3 to TRBJ1-2; no firm D call. V was shortened by 4 bases and J by 5 bases, with 8 bases between the two germline ends. From germline, CDR1 is ENHRY and CDR2 SYGVKD. There are 12 residues in the CDR3. The CDR3 DNA is TGTGCCATCAGTGGATCAGAATATGGCTACACCTTC. It encodes CAISGSEYGYTF.

The V call is TRBV5-4, the J call TRBJ2-6; unclear D gene. CDR1 and CDR2 (germline): SGHNT, YYREEE (reference sequence). CDR3 length equals 14 residues. V dropped 6 bases and J dropped 0 bases, with 7 bases sitting between them. The CDR3 region is CASIRSSGANVLTF. CDR3 DNA sequence: TGTGCCAGCATTAGGAGCTCTGGGGCCAACGTCCTGACTTTC. The variable domain in full, with the rest retrieved from reference TRBV5-4 and TRBJ2-6, is ETGVTQSPTHLIKTRGQQVTLRCSSQSGHNTVSWYQQALGQGPQFIFQYYREEENGRGNFPPRFSGLQFPNYSSELNVNALELDDSALYLCASIRSSGANVLTFGAGSRLTVL.

This clonotype showed up just a few times. This chain connects TRBV20-1 to TRBJ2-1, with unresolved D. The V end was cut by 4 bases, the J end by 5 bases, with 9 bases between. CDR3 length: 12 residues. Germline V gene lookup returns CDR1 DFQATT and CDR2 SNEGSKA (reference sequence). CDR3 DNA: TGCAGTGCTACCCCAGACCACAATGAGCAGTTCTTC. Its protein product is CSATPDHNEQFF.

This clonotype was seen more than once but under ten times. The chain links TRBV7-3 to TRBJ2-5; TRBD2 matches 8 bases. The J call may be faulty, since TRBJ2-1 better matches the DNA end. The CDR3 consists of 17 residues. Germline V gives CDR1 SGHTA, CDR2 FQGTGA. CDR3 loop: CASSLKAGRGGLNEQFF. The DNA of the CDR3 is TGTGCCAGCAGCTTAAAGGCGGGTCGGGGGGGCCTTAATGAGCAGTTCTTC.

J is TRBJ1-4 and V is TRBV7-2, with TRBD1 matching over 9 bases. Germline V gene data show CDR1 as SGHTA and CDR2 as FQGNSA. The CDR3 extends over 16 amino acids. Trimming took 7 bases from V and 3 from J; bases not matched to a gene: 9. CDR3 in DNA: TGTGCCAGCACGCTTACAGGGGGCACGTCTAATGAAAAACTGTTTTTT. Its translation: CASTLTGGTSNEKLFF.